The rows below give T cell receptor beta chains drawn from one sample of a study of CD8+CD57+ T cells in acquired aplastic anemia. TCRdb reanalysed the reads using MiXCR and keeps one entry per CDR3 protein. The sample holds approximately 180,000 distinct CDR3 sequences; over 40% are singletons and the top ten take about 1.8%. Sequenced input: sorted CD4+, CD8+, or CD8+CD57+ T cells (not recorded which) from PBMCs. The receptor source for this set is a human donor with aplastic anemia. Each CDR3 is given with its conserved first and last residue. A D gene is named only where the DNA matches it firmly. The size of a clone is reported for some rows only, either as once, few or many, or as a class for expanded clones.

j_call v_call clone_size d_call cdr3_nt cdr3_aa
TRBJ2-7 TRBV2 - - TGTGCCAGCAGGCCACACCCGACAGGTCTCGGCTACGAGCAGTACTTC CASRPHPTGLGYEQYF
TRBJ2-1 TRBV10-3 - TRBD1 TGTGCCATCAGCGGACAGGGGACCGATGAGCAGTTCTTC CAISGQGTDEQFF
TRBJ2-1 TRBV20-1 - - TGCAGTGCCGAGGAAGGTGGGGCGGCCAGACGGTTCTTC CSAEEGGAARRFF
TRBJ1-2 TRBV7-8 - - TGTGCCAGCACTACGACAACTGGCTACACCTTC CASTTTTGYTF
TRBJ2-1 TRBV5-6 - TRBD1 TGTGCCAGCAGCGCTCAATGGGACAGTCCACTGTTCTTC CASSAQWDSPLFF
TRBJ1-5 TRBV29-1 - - TGCAGCGTTGTAGGTGGGTATAGCAATCAGCCCCAGCATTTT CSVVGGYSNQPQHF
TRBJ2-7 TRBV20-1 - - TGCAGTGCTAGTCGTGTGCTTGGACAGCCGTACTTC CSASRVLGQPYF
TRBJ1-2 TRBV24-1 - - TGTGCCACCAGTGATCGGAGCAGGGCTAAAGGCTACACCTTC CATSDRSRAKGYTF
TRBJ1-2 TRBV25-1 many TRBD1 TGTGCCAGCAGGGATCCGGGACAGTGTAGATATGGCTACACCTTC CASRDPGQCRYGYTF
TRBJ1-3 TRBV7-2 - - TGTGCCAGCAGCTTGGTATCTGGAAACACCATATATTTT CASSLVSGNTIYF
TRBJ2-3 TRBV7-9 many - TGTGCCAGCAGCGGGGCCCGGGGCACAGATACGCAGTATTTT CASSGARGTDTQYF
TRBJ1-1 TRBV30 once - TGTGCCTGGAGTGCGCCCCGAGGAGCTTTCTTT CAWSAPRGAFF
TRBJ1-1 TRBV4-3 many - TGCGCCAGCAGCCAAGAGAGCTTTTCGAACACTGAAGCTTTCTTT CASSQESFSNTEAFF
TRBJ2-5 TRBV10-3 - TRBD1 TGTGCCATCAGTGGGACAGGGGAACAAGAGACCCAGTACTTC CAISGTGEQETQYF
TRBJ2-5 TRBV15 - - TGTGCCACCAGCAGAGGACAGCAAGAGACCCAGTACTTC CATSRGQQETQYF
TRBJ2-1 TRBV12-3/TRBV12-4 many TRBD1 TGTGCCAGCAGTCCCGGGACAGACAACAATGAGCAGTTCTTC CASSPGTDNNEQFF
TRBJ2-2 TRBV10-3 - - TGTGCCATCAGTGATGAGTTAACCGGGGAGCTGTTTTTT CAISDELTGELFF
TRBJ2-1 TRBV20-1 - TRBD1 TGCAGTGCCGATCCGGGACAGGGGAATGAGCAGTTCTTC CSADPGQGNEQFF
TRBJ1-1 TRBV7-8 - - TGTGCCAGCAGGGTACAGGGTGTCCCTGAAGCTTTCTTT CASRVQGVPEAFF
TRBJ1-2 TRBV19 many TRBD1 TGTGCCAGTAGTGACAACAGGGGGCGCGGCTATGGCTACACCTTC CASSDNRGRGYGYTF
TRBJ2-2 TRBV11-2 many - TGTGCCAGCAGACCGGTCGGGACAACACAGGGACGAGCCACCGGGGAGCTGTTTTTT CASRPVGTTQGRATGELFF
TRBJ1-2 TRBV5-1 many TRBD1 TGCGCCAGCAGCTTGGACAGGGGGCAGAGGTACTATGGCTACACCTTC CASSLDRGQRYYGYTF
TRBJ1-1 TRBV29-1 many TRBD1 TGCAGCTTACGGACAGGGGGTAACACTGAAGCTTTCTTT CSLRTGGNTEAFF
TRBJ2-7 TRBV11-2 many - TGTGCCAGCAGCTTAGAACAGGGGGGGGAGCAGTACTTC CASSLEQGGEQYF
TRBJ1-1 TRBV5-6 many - TGTGCCAGCAGCTCGGAGCCGGGGTGGGACACTGAAGCTTTCTTT CASSSEPGWDTEAFF
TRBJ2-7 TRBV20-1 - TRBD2 TGCAGTGCTACACGCGGGGGGGCCTACGAGCAATACTTC CSATRGGAYEQYF
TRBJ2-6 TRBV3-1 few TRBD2 TGTGCCAGCAGCCAGACTAGCGGGCGCTCTGGGGCCAACGTCCTGACTTTC CASSQTSGRSGANVLTF
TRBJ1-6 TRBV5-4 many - TGTGCCAGCAGCTTACCTCAGGGTCAGGGTTCACCCCTCCACTTT CASSLPQGQGSPLHF
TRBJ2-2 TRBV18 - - TGTGCCAGCTCACCATTCTTGACAACCCCGAACACCGGGGAGCTGTTTTTT CASSPFLTTPNTGELFF
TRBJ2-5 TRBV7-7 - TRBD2 TGTGCTAGCAGCGTTAGCGGACTAGCGGGGGGCGGGGAGACCCAGTACTTC CASSVSGLAGGGETQYF
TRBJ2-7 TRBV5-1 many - TGCGCCAGTCTTCCGGGACTTGGCTCCTACGAGCAGTACTTC CASLPGLGSYEQYF
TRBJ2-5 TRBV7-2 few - TGTGCCAGCAGTTTACACGGACAAGAGACCCAGTACTTC CASSLHGQETQYF
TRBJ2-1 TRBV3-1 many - TGTGCCAGCAGCCAATTCAATGAGCAGTTCTTC CASSQFNEQFF
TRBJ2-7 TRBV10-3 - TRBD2 TGTGCCATCAGTAGCGGGGGGGTAACAGGCGAGCAGTACTTC CAISSGGVTGEQYF
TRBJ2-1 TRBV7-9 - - TGTGCCAGCACCCCCCCAGGTTACAATGAGCAGTTCTTC CASTPPGYNEQFF
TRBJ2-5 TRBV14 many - TGTGCCAGCAGCCAAGAGTTGACTACCTGGGAGACCCAGTACTTC CASSQELTTWETQYF
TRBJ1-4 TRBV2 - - TGTGCCAGCCGAAGGGAGGGGTCACCTAATGAAAAACTGTTTTTT CASRREGSPNEKLFF
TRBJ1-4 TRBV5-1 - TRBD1 TGCGCCAGCAGCTTGGGGGACAGGGATAATGAAAAACTGTTTTTT CASSLGDRDNEKLFF
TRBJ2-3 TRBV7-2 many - TGTGCCAGCAGCAACCCGAATACGCAGTATTTT CASSNPNTQYF
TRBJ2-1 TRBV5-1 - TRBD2 TGCGCCTCCAGTTCGGAGCGGGGCTCCTACAATGAGCAGTTCTTC CASSSERGSYNEQFF
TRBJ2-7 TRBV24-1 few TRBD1 TGTGCCACCAGTCTCTCCGGGACAGGGCACGACGAGCAGTACTTC CATSLSGTGHDEQYF
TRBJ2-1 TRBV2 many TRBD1 TGTGCCAGCAGGTACAGGGGGCAGGCTTTTGATGAGCAGTTCTTC CASRYRGQAFDEQFF
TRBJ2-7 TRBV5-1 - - TGCGCCAGCAGCTTAGAGGTCGGTGGTGCCGGGGGCGAGCAGTACTTC CASSLEVGGAGGEQYF
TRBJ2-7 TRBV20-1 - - TGCAGTGCAAGCCGGGACACCTACGAGCAGTACTTC CSASRDTYEQYF
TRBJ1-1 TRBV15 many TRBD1 TGTGCCACCAGCGCGAAACAGGGGGCGAACACTGAAGCTTTCTTT CATSAKQGANTEAFF
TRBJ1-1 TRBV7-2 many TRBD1 TGTGCCAGCAGCCCTAGACAGGGAGGCACTGAAGCTTTCTTT CASSPRQGGTEAFF
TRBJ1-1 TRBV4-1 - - TGCGCCAGCAGCCAGGATCGGAACACTGAAGCTTTCTTT CASSQDRNTEAFF
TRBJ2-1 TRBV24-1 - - TGTGCCACTTTGGGACTCCCAGTAAGATACAATGAGCAGTTCTTC CATLGLPVRYNEQFF